Here is one T cell receptor beta chain with its context. Participants' reported clinical history set cohort assignment. This record comes from a study of blood T cell repertoires in COVID-19. Overall study: Both acute and convalescent COVID-19 samples were obtained from the United States, Italy and Spain. In each case, the material was cDNA or gDNA derived from T cells, B-cell-depleted T cells, or PBMCs.

The authors' processing: The authors estimated nucleated cell counts from reference gene primer amplification. Produced via immunoSEQ multiplex PCR; TCRdb's table is partial and in-frame only. From that table come the V and J calls and clone size; the DNA was used to work out D and trimming. The data hold under 500,000 clones, with about 90% observed a single time. Germline CDR1 is KGHSH and CDR2 is LQKENI. V lost 4 bases to trimming and J lost 4 bases; unmatched junction nucleotides: 12. The CDR3 length is 16 residues. The chain is built from TRBV18 and TRBJ2-7, with TRBD1 matching over 8 bases. Input material: PBMCs or T cells enriched from blood (not recorded which). The sequence derives from a woman aged 18-29 years with acute COVID-19. The CDR3 protein is CASSLRGDRYDYEQYF. The DNA for the CDR3 is TGTGCCAGCTCACTCAGGGGGGACAGGTACGATTACGAGCAGTACTTC.